This T cell receptor (beta chain) originates from a study of naive and memory T cell subsets. The germline V and J ends were trimmed by 6 bases and 0 bases, with 17 bases remaining between them. This CDR3 comprises 15 residues. The germline V gene encodes CDR1 SQVTM and CDR2 ANQGSEA. An oligonucleotide containing a UMI was ligated to the 3' end of TCR cDNA. Whole blood, roughly 2.5 ml, came from adult healthy volunteers. The table lists this clonotype with many counts. The antigen is not known. Overall study findings and caveats: The RNA method is potentially sensitive to activation and differentiation changes.

Four PCR rounds used nested alpha and beta constant region primers plus the SP2 primer. Reverse transcription of blood and skin TCR RNA was primed at alpha and beta constant regions. TCRdb used MiXCR to reprocess the UMI-ligation and nested PCR reads, holding one entry per CDR3 protein. In the table there are about 25,000 distinct CDR3 sequences, 5.2% of which are singletons. This clonotype was sampled from an adult in good health. The rearrangement links TRBV29-1 to TRBJ1-2; D not certain. Specimen: blood. The CDR3 DNA sequence: TGCAGCGTCGACGGGCAGTTGATAGCTAACTATGGCTACACCTTC. Translating gives CSVDGQLIANYGYTF. Drawing the rest from reference TRBV29-1 and TRBJ1-2, the complete variable domain is SAVISQKPSRDICQRGTSLTIQCQVDSQVTMMFWYRQQPGQSLTLIATANQGSEATYESGFVIDKFPISRPNLTFSTLTVSNMSPEDSSIYLCSVDGQLIANYGYTFGSGTRLTVV.